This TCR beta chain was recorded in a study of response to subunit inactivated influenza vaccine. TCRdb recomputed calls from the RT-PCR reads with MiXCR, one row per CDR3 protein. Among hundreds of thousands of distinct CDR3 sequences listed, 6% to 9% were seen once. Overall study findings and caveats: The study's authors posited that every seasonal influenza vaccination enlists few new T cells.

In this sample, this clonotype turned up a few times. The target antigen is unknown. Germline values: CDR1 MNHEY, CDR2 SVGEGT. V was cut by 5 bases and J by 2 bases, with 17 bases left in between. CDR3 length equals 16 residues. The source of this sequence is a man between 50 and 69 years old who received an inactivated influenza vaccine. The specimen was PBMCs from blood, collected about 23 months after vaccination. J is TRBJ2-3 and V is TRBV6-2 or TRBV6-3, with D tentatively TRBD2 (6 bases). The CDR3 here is CASSTQEGGFTDTQYF. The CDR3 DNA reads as TGTGCCAGCAGTACCCAGGAGGGAGGATTCACAGATACGCAGTATTTT.